This TCR beta chain was found in a study of blood T cell repertoires in COVID-19. The wider study: Samples taken during acute and convalescent COVID-19 were collected in the United States, Italy and Spain. Sources were T cells, B-cell-depleted T cells, or PBMCs; the material itself was cDNA or gDNA.

The CDR3 is 14 amino acids. After removal of 2 bases from V and 5 bases from J, the junction contained 4 bases not matched to a gene. From germline, CDR1 is SGHTA and CDR2 FQGTGA. In the original processing: By means of reference gene primer amplification, nucleated cell counts were estimated. Profiled with immunoSEQ multiplex PCR; TCRdb holds only in-frame clones, not every one. V, J and clone size were drawn from that table, and D and trimming were deduced from the DNA. This table holds fewer than 130,000 clones, approximately 79% found once. The specimen sequenced was peripheral blood. The rearrangement joins TRBV7-3 to TRBJ2-7; 9 bases align to TRBD1. The receptor comes from a man between 65 and 80 years old with active or convalescent COVID-19. CDR3 amino acids: CASSLQGQGDEQYF. The CDR3, as DNA: TGTGCCAGCAGCTTACAGGGACAGGGTGACGAGCAGTACTTC.